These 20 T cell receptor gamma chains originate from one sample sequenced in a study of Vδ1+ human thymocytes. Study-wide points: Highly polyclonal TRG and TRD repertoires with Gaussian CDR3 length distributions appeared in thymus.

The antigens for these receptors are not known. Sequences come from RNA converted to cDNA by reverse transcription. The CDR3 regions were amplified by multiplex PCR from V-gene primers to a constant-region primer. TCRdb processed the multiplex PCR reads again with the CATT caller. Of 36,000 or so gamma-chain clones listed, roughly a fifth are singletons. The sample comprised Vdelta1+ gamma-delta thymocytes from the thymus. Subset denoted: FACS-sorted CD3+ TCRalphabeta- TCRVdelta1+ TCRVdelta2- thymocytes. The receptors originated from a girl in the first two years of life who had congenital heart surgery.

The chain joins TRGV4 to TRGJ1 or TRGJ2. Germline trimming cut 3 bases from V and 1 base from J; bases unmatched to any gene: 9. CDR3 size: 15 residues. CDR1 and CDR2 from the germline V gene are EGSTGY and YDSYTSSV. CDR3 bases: TGTGCCACCTGGGATACCAACCCAAATTATTATAAGAAACTCTTT. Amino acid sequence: CATWDTNPNYYKKLF.

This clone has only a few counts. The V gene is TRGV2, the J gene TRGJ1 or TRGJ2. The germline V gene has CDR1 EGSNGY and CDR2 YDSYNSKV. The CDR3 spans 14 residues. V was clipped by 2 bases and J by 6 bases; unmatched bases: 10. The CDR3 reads CATWDERASYKKLF. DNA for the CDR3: TGTGCCACCTGGGACGAACGGGCATCTTATAAGAAACTCTTT.

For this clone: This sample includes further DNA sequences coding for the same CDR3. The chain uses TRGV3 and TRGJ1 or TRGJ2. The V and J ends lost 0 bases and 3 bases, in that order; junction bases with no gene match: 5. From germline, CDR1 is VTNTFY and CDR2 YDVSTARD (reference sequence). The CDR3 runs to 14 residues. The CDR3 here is CATWDRESYYKKLF. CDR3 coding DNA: TGTGCCACCTGGGACAGGGAGAGTTATTATAAGAAACTCTTT.

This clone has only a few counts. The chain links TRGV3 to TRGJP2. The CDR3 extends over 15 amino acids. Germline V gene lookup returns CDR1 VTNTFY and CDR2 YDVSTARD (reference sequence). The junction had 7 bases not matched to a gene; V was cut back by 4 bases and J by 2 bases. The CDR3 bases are TGTGCCACCTGGGATAATGGCAGTAGTGATTGGATCAAGACGTTT. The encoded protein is CATWDNGSSDWIKTF.

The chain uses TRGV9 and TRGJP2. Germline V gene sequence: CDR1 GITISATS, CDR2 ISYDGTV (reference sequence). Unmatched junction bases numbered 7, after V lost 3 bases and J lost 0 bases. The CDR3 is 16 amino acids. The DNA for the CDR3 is TGTGCCTTGTGGGAGCCCAATTATAGTAGTGATTGGATCAAGACGTTT. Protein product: CALWEPNYSSDWIKTF.

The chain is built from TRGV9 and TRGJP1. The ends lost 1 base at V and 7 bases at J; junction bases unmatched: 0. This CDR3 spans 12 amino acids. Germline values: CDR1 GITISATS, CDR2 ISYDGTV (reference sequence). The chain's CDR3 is CALWEVGWFKIF. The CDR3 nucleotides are TGTGCCTTGTGGGAGGTTGGTTGGTTCAAGATATTT.

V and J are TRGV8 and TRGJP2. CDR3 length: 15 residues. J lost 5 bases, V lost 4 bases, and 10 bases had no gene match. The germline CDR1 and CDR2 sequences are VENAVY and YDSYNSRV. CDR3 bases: TGTGCCACCTGGGAAGGGGGGAAAAGTGATTGGATCAAGACGTTT. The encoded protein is CATWEGGKSDWIKTF.

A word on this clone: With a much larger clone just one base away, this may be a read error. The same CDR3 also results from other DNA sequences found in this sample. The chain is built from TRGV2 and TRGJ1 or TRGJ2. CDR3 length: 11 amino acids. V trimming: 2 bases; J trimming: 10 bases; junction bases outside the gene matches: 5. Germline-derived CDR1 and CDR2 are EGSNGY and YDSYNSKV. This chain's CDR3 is CATWDERKKLF. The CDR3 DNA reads TGTGCCACCTGGGACGAGCGGAAGAAACTCTTT.

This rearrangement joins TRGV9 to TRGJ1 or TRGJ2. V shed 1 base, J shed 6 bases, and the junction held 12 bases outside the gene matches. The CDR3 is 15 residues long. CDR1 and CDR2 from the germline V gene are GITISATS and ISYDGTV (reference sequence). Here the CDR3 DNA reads TGTGCCTTGTGGGAGGTCCCGATGAGGGGTTATAAGAAACTCTTT. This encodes CALWEVPMRGYKKLF.

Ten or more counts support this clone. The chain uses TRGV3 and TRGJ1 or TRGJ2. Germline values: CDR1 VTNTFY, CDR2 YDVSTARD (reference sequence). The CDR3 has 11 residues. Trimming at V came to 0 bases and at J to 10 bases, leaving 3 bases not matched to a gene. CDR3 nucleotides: TGTGCCACCTGGGACAGGCAAAAGAAACTCTTT. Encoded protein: CATWDRQKKLF.

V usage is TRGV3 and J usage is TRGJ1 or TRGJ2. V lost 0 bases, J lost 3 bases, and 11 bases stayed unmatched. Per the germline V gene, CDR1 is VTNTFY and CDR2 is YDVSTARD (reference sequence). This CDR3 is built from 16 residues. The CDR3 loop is CATWDRVLSPYYKKLF. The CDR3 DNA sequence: TGTGCCACCTGGGACAGGGTACTATCCCCTTATTATAAGAAACTCTTT.

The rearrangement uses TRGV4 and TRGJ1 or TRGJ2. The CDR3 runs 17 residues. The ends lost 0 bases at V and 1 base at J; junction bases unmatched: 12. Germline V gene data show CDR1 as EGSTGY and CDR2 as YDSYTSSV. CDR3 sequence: CATWDGLADRNYYKKLF. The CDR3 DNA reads TGTGCCACCTGGGATGGGCTCGCTGACCGAAATTATTATAAGAAACTCTTT.

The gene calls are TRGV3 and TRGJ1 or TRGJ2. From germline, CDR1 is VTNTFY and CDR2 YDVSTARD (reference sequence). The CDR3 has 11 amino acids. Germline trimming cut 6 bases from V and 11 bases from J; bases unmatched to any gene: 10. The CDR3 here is CATWLGYEKLF. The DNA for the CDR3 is TGTGCCACCTGGCTGGGGTATGAGAAACTCTTT.

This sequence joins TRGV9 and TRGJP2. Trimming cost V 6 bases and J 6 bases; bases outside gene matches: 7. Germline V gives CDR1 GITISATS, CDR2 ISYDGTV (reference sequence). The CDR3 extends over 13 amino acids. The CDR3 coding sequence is TGTGCCTTGTGGTCCCTGCGTGATTGGATCAAGACGTTT. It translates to CALWSLRDWIKTF.

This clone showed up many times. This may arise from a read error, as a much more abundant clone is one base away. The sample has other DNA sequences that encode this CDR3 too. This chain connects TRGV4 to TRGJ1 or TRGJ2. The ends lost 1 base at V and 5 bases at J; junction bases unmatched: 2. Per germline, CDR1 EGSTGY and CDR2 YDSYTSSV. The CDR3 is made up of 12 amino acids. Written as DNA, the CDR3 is TGTGCCACCTGGGATGGTGATTATAAGAAACTCTTT. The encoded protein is CATWDGDYKKLF.

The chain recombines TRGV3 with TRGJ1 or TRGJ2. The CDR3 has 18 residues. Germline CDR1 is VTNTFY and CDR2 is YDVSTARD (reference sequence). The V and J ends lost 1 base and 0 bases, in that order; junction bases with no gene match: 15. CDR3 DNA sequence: TGTGCCACCTGGGACAGACCTGGCCCCCTCGTGAATTATTATAAGAAACTCTTT. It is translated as CATWDRPGPLVNYYKKLF.

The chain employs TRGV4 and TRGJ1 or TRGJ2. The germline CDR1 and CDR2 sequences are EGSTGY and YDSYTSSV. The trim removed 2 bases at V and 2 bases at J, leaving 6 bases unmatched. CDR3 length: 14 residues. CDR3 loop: CATWDADYYYKKLF. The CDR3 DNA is TGTGCCACCTGGGATGCCGACTATTATTATAAGAAACTCTTT.

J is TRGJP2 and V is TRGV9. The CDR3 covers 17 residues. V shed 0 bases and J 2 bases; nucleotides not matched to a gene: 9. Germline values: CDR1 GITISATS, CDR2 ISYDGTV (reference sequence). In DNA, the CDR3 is TGTGCCTTGTGGGAGGTGCAGCCCCTCAGTAGTGATTGGATCAAGACGTTT. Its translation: CALWEVQPLSSDWIKTF.

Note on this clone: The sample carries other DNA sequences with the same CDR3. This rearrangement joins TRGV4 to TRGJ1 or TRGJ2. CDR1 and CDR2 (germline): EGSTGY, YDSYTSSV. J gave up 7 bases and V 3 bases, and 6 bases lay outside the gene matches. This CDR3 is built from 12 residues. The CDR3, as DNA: TGTGCCACCTGGGATTCGGGATATAAGAAACTCTTT. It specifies CATWDSGYKKLF.

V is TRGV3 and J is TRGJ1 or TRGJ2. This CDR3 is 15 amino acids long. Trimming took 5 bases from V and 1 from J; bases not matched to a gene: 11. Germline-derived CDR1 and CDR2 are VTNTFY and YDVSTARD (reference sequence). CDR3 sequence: CATWGIGTNYYKKLF. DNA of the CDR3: TGTGCCACCTGGGGAATAGGAACTAATTATTATAAGAAACTCTTT.